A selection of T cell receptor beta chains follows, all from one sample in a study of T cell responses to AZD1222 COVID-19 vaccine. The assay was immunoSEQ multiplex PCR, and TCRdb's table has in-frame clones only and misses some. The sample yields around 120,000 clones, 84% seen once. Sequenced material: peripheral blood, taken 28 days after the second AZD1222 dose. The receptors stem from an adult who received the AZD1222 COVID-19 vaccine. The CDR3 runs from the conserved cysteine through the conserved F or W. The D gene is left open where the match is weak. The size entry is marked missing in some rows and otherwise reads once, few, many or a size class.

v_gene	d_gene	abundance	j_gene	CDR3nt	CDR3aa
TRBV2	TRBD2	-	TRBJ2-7	TGTGCCAGCAGTGTCGCGGCGGGGGAATACGAGCAGTACTTC	CASSVAAGEYEQYF
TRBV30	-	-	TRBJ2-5	TGTGCCTGGAGTGTAGAGTTTAGGACGACCCAGTACTTC	CAWSVEFRTTQYF
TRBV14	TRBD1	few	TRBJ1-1	TGTGCCAGCAGCCAGCTAGTTTCGACAGGGGACACTGAAGCTTTCTTT	CASSQLVSTGDTEAFF
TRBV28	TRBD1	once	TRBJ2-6	TGTGCCAGCAGGCGGACAGGGATGGTTGGGGCCAACGTCCTGACTTTC	CASRRTGMVGANVLTF
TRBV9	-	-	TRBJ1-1	TGTGCCAGCAGCGTAGGGGCCGGGAACACTGAAGCTTTCTTT	CASSVGAGNTEAFF
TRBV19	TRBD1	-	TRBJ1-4	TGTGCCAGCAGGGCGACCGGGACAGAAAATGAAAAACTGTTTTTT	CASRATGTENEKLFF
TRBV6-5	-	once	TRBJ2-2	TGTGCCAGCCAGGATGGCGGGGCGAACACCGGGGAGCTGTTTTTT	CASQDGGANTGELFF
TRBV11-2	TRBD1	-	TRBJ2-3	TGTGCCAGCAGCCCAAGGACAGGGCACTACACAGATACGCAGTATTTT	CASSPRTGHYTDTQYF
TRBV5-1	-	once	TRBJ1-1	TGCGCCAGCAGCTTGCAGGGGCAGAACACTGAAGCTTTCTTT	CASSLQGQNTEAFF
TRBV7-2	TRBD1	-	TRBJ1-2	TGTGCCAGCAGACGAGGGACAGTCTATGGCTACACCTTC	CASRRGTVYGYTF
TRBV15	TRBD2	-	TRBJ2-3	TGTGCCACCAGCCTACGGGGGGGCTCCTTTAAAGATACGCAGTATTTT	CATSLRGGSFKDTQYF
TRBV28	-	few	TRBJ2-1	TGTGCCAGCCGCAGGGTCTCCTACAATGAGCAGTTCTTC	CASRRVSYNEQFF
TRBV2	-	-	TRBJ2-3	TGTGCCAGCAGTGAAAGGGGGACCCACCCTGGGGGCACAGATACGCAGTATTTT	CASSERGTHPGGTDTQYF
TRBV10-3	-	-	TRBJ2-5	TGTGCCATCAGTGGCCTCGAAGGGGTTGGGCAAGAGACCCAGTACTTC	CAISGLEGVGQETQYF
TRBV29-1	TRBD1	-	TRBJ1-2	TGCAGCGTTGAGCGGGACAGGGATAACTATGGCTACACCTTC	CSVERDRDNYGYTF
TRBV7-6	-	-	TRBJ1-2	TGTGCCAGCAGCCAAAGGACAGCTAGCGGGGGTGGCTACACCTTC	CASSQRTASGGGYTF
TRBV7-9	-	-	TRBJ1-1	TGTGCCAGCAGCTCAACAAGGAACACTGAAGCTTTCTTT	CASSSTRNTEAFF
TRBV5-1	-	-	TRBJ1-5	TGCGCCAGCAGCTTAGAAGGGGTAAGCAATCAGCCCCAGCATTTT	CASSLEGVSNQPQHF
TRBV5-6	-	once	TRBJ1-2	TGTGCCAGCAGCTTGGCCTCGGGGTTTTATGGCTACACCTTC	CASSLASGFYGYTF
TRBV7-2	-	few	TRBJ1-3	TGTGCCAGCAGCTTAAGGCAGTCCGGCTCTGGAAACACCATATATTTT	CASSLRQSGSGNTIYF
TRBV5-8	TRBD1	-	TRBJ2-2	TGTGCCAGCAGTATCCCAGGGGGCACCGGGGAGCTGTTTTTT	CASSIPGGTGELFF
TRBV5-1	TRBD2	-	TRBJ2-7	TGCGCCAGCAGCTTTAGCGGGGGGACCTACGAGCAGTACTTC	CASSFSGGTYEQYF
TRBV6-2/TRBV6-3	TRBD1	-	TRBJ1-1	TGTGCCAGCAGTCCCCGGACAGGTGGGAACACTGAAGCTTTCTTT	CASSPRTGGNTEAFF
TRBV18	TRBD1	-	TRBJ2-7	TGTGCCAGCTCACCATCAGTGGGACAGGGGGTAACCGAGCAGTACTTC	CASSPSVGQGVTEQYF
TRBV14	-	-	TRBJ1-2	TGTGCCAGCAGCCGAGTAGCGGCGAGCTATGGCTACACCTTC	CASSRVAASYGYTF
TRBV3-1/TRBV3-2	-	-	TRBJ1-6	TGTGCCAGCAGCCAAGGATGGCAATCACCCCTCCACTTT	CASSQGWQSPLHF
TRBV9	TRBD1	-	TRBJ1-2	TGTGCCAGCACCCCATTCAGGGGGGGCCGAACCGGCTACACCTTC	CASTPFRGGRTGYTF
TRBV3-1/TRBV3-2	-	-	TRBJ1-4	TGTGCCAGCAGCCAACTCTATGAAAAACTGTTTTTT	CASSQLYEKLFF
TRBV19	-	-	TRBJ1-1	TGTGCCAGCCGGACACAGAACACTGAAGCTTTCTTT	CASRTQNTEAFF
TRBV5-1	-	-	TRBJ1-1	TGCGCCAGCAGCTTGAGATCGGGGCTGAACACTGAAGCTTTCTTT	CASSLRSGLNTEAFF
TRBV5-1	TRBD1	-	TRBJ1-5	TGCGCCAGCAGCTTGGGACAGGGGGCGCAGCCCCAGCATTTT	CASSLGQGAQPQHF
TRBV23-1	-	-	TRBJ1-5	TGCGCCAGCAGCCATGACATACAGAAGTATCAGCCCCAGCATTTT	CASSHDIQKYQPQHF
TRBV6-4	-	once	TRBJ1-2	TGTGCCAGCAGTGACTCCGGGGGAGAAGCCTATGGCTACACCTTC	CASSDSGGEAYGYTF
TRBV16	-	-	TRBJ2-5	TGTGCCAGCAGCCATGGTCGTTTCCAAGAGACCCAGTACTTC	CASSHGRFQETQYF
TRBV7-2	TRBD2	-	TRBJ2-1	TGTGCCAGCAGCGCCATCGGCGGGGGGGCCGGCTCCTACAATGAGCAGTTCTTC	CASSAIGGGAGSYNEQFF
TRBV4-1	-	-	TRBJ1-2	TGCGCCAGCAGCCAAGATTCACAGAACTATGGCTACACCTTC	CASSQDSQNYGYTF
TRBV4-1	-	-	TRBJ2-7	TGCGCCAGCAGCCTATTCTTGGGACCCTACGAGCAGTACTTC	CASSLFLGPYEQYF